This TCR beta chain was sequenced during a study of OX40 agonist ivuxolimab in advanced cancers. Measured with immunoSEQ multiplex PCR; TCRdb has only the in-frame clones, and not every one. The table includes some 25,000 clones, around 67% detected once. V lost 1 base and J 0 bases, leaving 7 bases between the germline ends. The CDR3 is 15 residues long. Germline V gene data show CDR1 as SEHNR and CDR2 as FQNEAQ (reference sequence). The chain couples TRBV7-9 to TRBJ1-5, with D unresolved. The sample in question was CD4+ or CD8+ T cells sorted from blood, obtained in a trial of the OX40 agonist ivuxolimab. The sequence came from an adult with an advanced solid tumor such as melanoma, head and neck, liver or kidney cancer. This chain's CDR3 is CASSLGGYSNQPQHF. The CDR3, as DNA: TGTGCCAGCAGCTTAGGAGGGTATAGCAATCAGCCCCAGCATTTT.